The present TCR beta chain was sequenced within a study of patients and donors after allogeneic stem cell transplantation. The CDR3 is 13 amino acids. After removal of 7 bases from V and 4 bases from J, the junction contained 5 bases not matched to a gene. Germline V gene data show CDR1 as GTSNPN and CDR2 as SVGIG (reference sequence). TCRdb processed the RT-PCR reads anew with MiXCR; each CDR3 protein has one entry. The repertoire includes about 400,000 distinct CDR3 sequences, approximately 16% of them detected once, and roughly 7% sits in the top ten. The rearrangement links TRBV30 to TRBJ2-3, with 10 bases matching TRBD2. The TCR sequence derives from a human donor who was either an allogeneic HSCT recipient or a stem cell or donor lymphocyte infusion donor (not recorded which). It is not recorded whose cells these are; they may come from a transplant donor. Source material: blood, either unsorted or a sorted T cell fraction (not recorded which). In DNA form, the CDR3 reads TGTGCCTATAGGACTAGCGGCCCAGATACGCAGTATTTT. The encoded protein is CAYRTSGPDTQYF.